The source of this T cell receptor beta chain is a study of T cells in Graves' hyperthyroidism and ophthalmopathy. Study outcomes and limitations: The model forecast ophthalmopathy, anticipating it by a median approximately 6.2 months before onset. Most thyroid clonotypes that were expanded above 0.001 also turned up in blood.

Stable disease denoted Graves' hyperthyroidism without ophthalmopathy progression within 18 months. Orbital computed tomography, thyroid ultrasound, serum thyroxine and TRAb, and clinical symptoms together informed the diagnoses. Researchers amplified the TCR beta CDR3 regions from RNA transcripts. The TCR CDR3 was amplified in a first-round RT-PCR using the HTBI primer set. TCRdb independently ran MiXCR on the multiplex PCR reads; one entry per CDR3 protein. This sample has about 540,000 distinct CDR3 sequences; 46% occur once, and the top ten carry about 7.8%. Many counts were recorded for this clonotype. Its antigen is undetermined. Germline CDR1 LNHNV, CDR2 YYDKDF (reference sequence). The CDR3 contains 14 residues. Trimming took off 2 bases at V and 2 bases at J, with 9 bases between the two ends.

V usage is TRBV15 and J usage is TRBJ1-2; D is unclear. What was sequenced was peripheral blood or thyroid tissue (not recorded which). The receptor's source is a woman aged 18 to 35 with Graves' hyperthyroidism. The CDR3 sequence is CATSRRTENYGYTF. For the CDR3, the DNA is TGTGCCACCAGCAGAAGGACGGAAAACTATGGCTACACCTTC.